This T cell receptor (beta chain) was observed in a study of T cells after yellow fever vaccination. Study-wide findings and caveats: After the booster, around 95% of CD4 and 88% of CD8 primary-response clones were re-detected.

From the 5' RACE reads, TCRdb called clonotypes with MiXCR, one entry per CDR3 protein. In the table there are fewer than 400,000 distinct CDR3 sequences, 6.2% of which are singletons. This CDR3 has 17 residues. CDR1 is SGHRS, CDR2 YFSETQ, per germline. V trimming: 4 bases; J trimming: 0 bases; junction bases outside the gene matches: 10. This clonotype has a handful of counts. Antigen specificity is unknown. The clonotype was recovered from a man aged 25-40 years who received the YFV17D yellow fever vaccine. The chain is built from TRBV5-1 and TRBJ2-5; 9 bases agree with TRBD2. Material: PBMCs, obtained 5 days after the yellow fever booster vaccination. DNA for the CDR3: TGCGCCAGCAGCCGCGCAGCTAGCGGGAAGTACCAAGAGACCCAGTACTTC. Its protein is CASSRAASGKYQETQYF.